This is a list of T cell receptor beta chains from one sample in a study of control samples from healthy donors and cancer patients. Libraries were prepared by immunoSEQ multiplex PCR; TCRdb keeps only in-frame clonotypes and omits some of them. Reported are about 190,000 clones; the ten largest clones contain roughly 2%. The specimen sequenced was blood. The receptors were sampled from a woman aged 25-40 years in good health. The CDR3 runs from the conserved cysteine through the conserved F or W. Fields, in order: V gene, D gene, J gene, CDR3 DNA, CDR3 protein. The D gene is left open where the match is weak.

V gene: TRBV7-9; D gene: TRBD1; J gene: TRBJ1-5; CDR3 DNA: TGTGCCAGCAGCGAGATACCGGGACAGGGGGTAAATAGCAATCAGCCCCAGCATTTT; CDR3 protein: CASSEIPGQGVNSNQPQHF
V gene: TRBV5-6; D gene: TRBD1; J gene: TRBJ2-5; CDR3 DNA: TGTGCCAGCAGCTTGGAGGGACAGGGGGTAATAGGAGAGACCCAGTACTTC; CDR3 protein: CASSLEGQGVIGETQYF
V gene: TRBV4-1; D gene: NA; J gene: TRBJ1-3; CDR3 DNA: TGCGCCAGCAGCCAAGAAGGGCGCGAGGGGAACACCATATATTTT; CDR3 protein: CASSQEGREGNTIYF
V gene: TRBV7-9; D gene: NA; J gene: TRBJ2-1; CDR3 DNA: TGTGCCAGCAGCTTAAGTGCCTTGGGGGATGTAGGGGACAATGAGCAGTTCTTC; CDR3 protein: CASSLSALGDVGDNEQFF
V gene: TRBV7-9; D gene: NA; J gene: TRBJ1-2; CDR3 DNA: TGTGCCAGCAGCTTAACGACGGCCTTTAACTATGGCTACACCTTC; CDR3 protein: CASSLTTAFNYGYTF
V gene: TRBV9; D gene: NA; J gene: TRBJ1-1; CDR3 DNA: TGTGCCAGCAGCTTCCTTGGAACAAACATGAACACTGAAGCTTTCTTT; CDR3 protein: CASSFLGTNMNTEAFF
V gene: TRBV28; D gene: NA; J gene: TRBJ2-5; CDR3 DNA: TGTGCCTCCCGGGGGTGGCGAGAGACCCAGTACTTC; CDR3 protein: CASRGWRETQYF
V gene: TRBV4-1; D gene: NA; J gene: TRBJ1-1; CDR3 DNA: TGCGCCAGCAGCCAGGCAGGGGTAAACACTGAAGCTTTCTTT; CDR3 protein: CASSQAGVNTEAFF
V gene: TRBV15; D gene: NA; J gene: TRBJ2-3; CDR3 DNA: TGTGCCACCAGCAGAGGCCGGACAGATACGCAGTATTTT; CDR3 protein: CATSRGRTDTQYF
V gene: TRBV20-1; D gene: NA; J gene: TRBJ2-5; CDR3 DNA: TGCAGTGCTAGGTTGGGGGAGACCCAGTACTTC; CDR3 protein: CSARLGETQYF
V gene: TRBV27; D gene: NA; J gene: TRBJ1-2; CDR3 DNA: TGTGCCAGCAGTTTAGGGGCGAGGGGAAATGGCTACACCTTC; CDR3 protein: CASSLGARGNGYTF
V gene: TRBV19; D gene: NA; J gene: TRBJ1-2; CDR3 DNA: TGTGCCACACTGACGGGCCCTTATACTAACTATGGCTACACCTTC; CDR3 protein: CATLTGPYTNYGYTF
V gene: TRBV6-1; D gene: NA; J gene: TRBJ1-4; CDR3 DNA: TGTGCCAGCAGTGGGGGGGTCCAGGCATTTAATGAAAAACTGTTTTTT; CDR3 protein: CASSGGVQAFNEKLFF
V gene: TRBV30; D gene: NA; J gene: TRBJ2-3; CDR3 DNA: TGTGCCTGGATGGGCGCTGGGGATCCTGATACGCAGTATTTT; CDR3 protein: CAWMGAGDPDTQYF
V gene: TRBV21-1; D gene: NA; J gene: TRBJ1-2; CDR3 DNA: TGTGCCAGCACCGGACAGCTCTATGGCTACACCTTC; CDR3 protein: CASTGQLYGYTF
V gene: TRBV19; D gene: TRBD1; J gene: TRBJ1-2; CDR3 DNA: TGTGCCAGTAGTGCCCGGGACAGCATAATGTGGATAAACTATGGCTACACCTTC; CDR3 protein: CASSARDSIMWINYGYTF
V gene: TRBV18; D gene: NA; J gene: TRBJ1-1; CDR3 DNA: TGTGCCAGCTCATCCCTATACACTGAAGCTTTCTTT; CDR3 protein: CASSSLYTEAFF
V gene: TRBV6-2/TRBV6-3; D gene: NA; J gene: TRBJ2-7; CDR3 DNA: TGTGCCAGCAGTTACTCACGTACTGGACGGGCCTCCTACGAGCAGTACTTC; CDR3 protein: CASSYSRTGRASYEQYF
V gene: TRBV6-5; D gene: NA; J gene: TRBJ1-5; CDR3 DNA: TGTGCCAGCAGTTACGGGCAGGGCCGTCAGCCCCAGCATTTT; CDR3 protein: CASSYGQGRQPQHF
V gene: TRBV18; D gene: TRBD1; J gene: TRBJ1-2; CDR3 DNA: TGTGCCAGCTCACCGGGACAGGGGGCAGAAGGCTACACCTTC; CDR3 protein: CASSPGQGAEGYTF
V gene: TRBV5-1; D gene: NA; J gene: TRBJ2-2; CDR3 DNA: TGCGCCAGCAGCTTGGCCACAACGAACACCGGGGAGCTGTTTTTT; CDR3 protein: CASSLATTNTGELFF
V gene: TRBV6-1; D gene: NA; J gene: TRBJ2-1; CDR3 DNA: TGTGCCAGCAGTGAATTTACCCTCGGTGAGCAGTTCTTC; CDR3 protein: CASSEFTLGEQFF
V gene: TRBV4-3; D gene: NA; J gene: TRBJ1-6; CDR3 DNA: TGCGCCAGCAGCCACGACAGGTTTTCACCCCTCCACTTT; CDR3 protein: CASSHDRFSPLHF
V gene: TRBV19; D gene: NA; J gene: TRBJ1-4; CDR3 DNA: TGTGCCAGTGGAGTGGGTACAACTAATGAAAAACTGTTTTTT; CDR3 protein: CASGVGTTNEKLFF
V gene: TRBV7-3; D gene: NA; J gene: TRBJ2-2; CDR3 DNA: TGTGCCAGCAGCTTTGGCGGAGAGAACACCGGGGAGCTGTTTTTT; CDR3 protein: CASSFGGENTGELFF
V gene: TRBV19; D gene: NA; J gene: TRBJ2-7; CDR3 DNA: TGTGCCAGTAGTTCTTCACTCTACGAGCAGTACTTC; CDR3 protein: CASSSSLYEQYF
V gene: TRBV5-7; D gene: NA; J gene: TRBJ1-4; CDR3 DNA: TGTGCCAGCAGCTTGGTACAGCTATATGAAAAACTGTTTTTT; CDR3 protein: CASSLVQLYEKLFF
V gene: TRBV27; D gene: NA; J gene: TRBJ1-6; CDR3 DNA: TGTGCCAGCAGTTTCTTGGGTCAGGTGAATTCACCCCTCCACTTT; CDR3 protein: CASSFLGQVNSPLHF
V gene: TRBV4-1; D gene: NA; J gene: TRBJ2-2; CDR3 DNA: TGCGCCAGCAGCCGCCACCCTGGGAGGGGGCAAAACACCGGGGAGCTGTTTTTT; CDR3 protein: CASSRHPGRGQNTGELFF
V gene: TRBV7-9; D gene: NA; J gene: TRBJ1-2; CDR3 DNA: TGTGCCAGCAGCCTACCTCTCGGCTATGGCTACACCTTC; CDR3 protein: CASSLPLGYGYTF
V gene: TRBV11-2; D gene: NA; J gene: TRBJ1-2; CDR3 DNA: TGTGCCAGCAGCTTAGGTCCTAACTATGGCTACACCTTC; CDR3 protein: CASSLGPNYGYTF
V gene: TRBV7-9; D gene: NA; J gene: TRBJ2-7; CDR3 DNA: TGTGCCAGCAGCCCCGCTTTAGGGAGTTACGAGCAGTACTTC; CDR3 protein: CASSPALGSYEQYF
V gene: TRBV29-1; D gene: NA; J gene: TRBJ2-7; CDR3 DNA: TGCAGCGTTGCCGGGGCCTCCTACGAGCAGTACTTC; CDR3 protein: CSVAGASYEQYF
V gene: TRBV28; D gene: NA; J gene: TRBJ1-2; CDR3 DNA: TGTGCCAGCACTCCTCGAACGGAGGGCTACACCTTC; CDR3 protein: CASTPRTEGYTF
V gene: TRBV7-2; D gene: NA; J gene: TRBJ2-1; CDR3 DNA: TGTGCCAGCAGCTTAGAATCTAACCTACGGTTCTTC; CDR3 protein: CASSLESNLRFF
V gene: TRBV16; D gene: NA; J gene: TRBJ1-5; CDR3 DNA: TGTGCCAGCAGTCGGATCAATAGCAATCAGCCCCAGCATTTT; CDR3 protein: CASSRINSNQPQHF
V gene: TRBV30; D gene: NA; J gene: TRBJ2-7; CDR3 DNA: TGTGCCTGGAGTGACTACGAGCAGTACTTC; CDR3 protein: CAWSDYEQYF
V gene: TRBV29-1; D gene: TRBD1; J gene: TRBJ2-3; CDR3 DNA: TGCAGCGCTTGGACAGGATTTTCAGATACGCAGTATTTT; CDR3 protein: CSAWTGFSDTQYF
V gene: TRBV27; D gene: TRBD1; J gene: TRBJ2-3; CDR3 DNA: TGTGCCAGCAGTTCCAGGGGGCGGACAGATACGCAGTATTTT; CDR3 protein: CASSSRGRTDTQYF
V gene: TRBV15; D gene: TRBD1; J gene: TRBJ1-1; CDR3 DNA: TGTGCCACCAGTAGACAGGGGCCGAACACTGAAGCTTTCTTT; CDR3 protein: CATSRQGPNTEAFF
V gene: TRBV5-4; D gene: NA; J gene: TRBJ1-2; CDR3 DNA: TGTGCCAGCAGCTTGGCCGAGGGGGGCTATGGCTACACCTTC; CDR3 protein: CASSLAEGGYGYTF
V gene: TRBV19; D gene: NA; J gene: TRBJ1-2; CDR3 DNA: TGTGCCAGTAGTCTACAGGGCGGGAGCTACACCTTC; CDR3 protein: CASSLQGGSYTF
V gene: TRBV5-1; D gene: TRBD1; J gene: TRBJ1-4; CDR3 DNA: TGCGCCAGCAGCCCGGACAGGGAAGGTGAAAAACTGTTTTTT; CDR3 protein: CASSPDREGEKLFF
V gene: TRBV7-2; D gene: TRBD2; J gene: TRBJ2-5; CDR3 DNA: TGTGCCAGCAGCTCTCTAGCGGGGGGGCGGGAGACCCAGTACTTC; CDR3 protein: CASSSLAGGRETQYF
V gene: TRBV5-1; D gene: NA; J gene: TRBJ2-3; CDR3 DNA: TGCGCCAGCAGCTTGGACGGTTATATCACAGATACGCAGTATTTT; CDR3 protein: CASSLDGYITDTQYF
V gene: TRBV6-5; D gene: TRBD1; J gene: TRBJ1-1; CDR3 DNA: TGTGCCAGCAGGGCCCAGGGGGTGAACACTGAAGCTTTCTTT; CDR3 protein: CASRAQGVNTEAFF
V gene: TRBV18; D gene: NA; J gene: TRBJ2-5; CDR3 DNA: TGTGCCAGCTCACCAGTCCAAGAGACCCAGTACTTC; CDR3 protein: CASSPVQETQYF
V gene: TRBV28; D gene: NA; J gene: TRBJ1-2; CDR3 DNA: TGTGCCAGCAGTCCCGTCTCAGGGATAGGGTATGGCTACACCTTC; CDR3 protein: CASSPVSGIGYGYTF
V gene: TRBV7-9; D gene: NA; J gene: TRBJ1-4; CDR3 DNA: TGTGCCAGCAGCTCCGGGGGGGAGAGTGAAAAACTGTTTTTT; CDR3 protein: CASSSGGESEKLFF
V gene: TRBV4-1; D gene: NA; J gene: TRBJ1-2; CDR3 DNA: TGCGCCAGCAGCCAAGTGCCGGGATCTCATAACTATGGCTACACCTTC; CDR3 protein: CASSQVPGSHNYGYTF